The source of this T cell receptor (beta chain) is a study of blood T cell repertoires in COVID-19 (dated by TCRdb to 2020 to 2022). Background for the entire study: Samples covering the acute and convalescent phases of COVID-19 were provided by collaborators in the United States, Italy and Spain. The prospective study material was composed of cDNA or gDNA derived from T cells, B-cell-depleted T cells, or PBMCs. The dataset comprised deeply sampled blood TCRbeta repertoires from subjects exposed to, actively infected with, or recovered from COVID-19. The repertoires were released in a freely available public database intended as a resource for research on the immune response to SARS-CoV-2. The samples were drawn from the first 160 participants of the ongoing ImmuneRACE study and from 1,254 subjects provided by 6 global collaborators. A de-identified subject ID, COVID-19 status, age in years and sex were almost always included in the sample metadata. HLA class I and class II types, where available, came from metadata supplied by the sample provider rather than from assay-based typing. The paper as a whole reports these results and caveats: The amount of clinical and demographic metadata varied by source and participant and was provided uncurated.

With regard to this clone: No cognate antigen has been identified for it. No base quality information exists; no much larger clone differs at one position.

Each collaborating institution followed its own protocols to collect whole blood in K2EDTA tubes. For TCRbeta analysis, collaborator samples were shipped as frozen whole blood, as isolated PBMCs, or as DNA extracted from either sample type. TCRbeta CDR3 regions were amplified from genomic DNA using the immunoSEQ Assay, a bias-controlled multiplex PCR. On the authors' methods: The number of nucleated cells in each sample was estimated by amplification of reference gene primers within the assay. To quantify the absolute abundance of each unique TCRbeta CDR3 rearrangement, sequence reads were collapsed and filtered. For each sample, productive Simpson clonality was calculated as the square root of Simpson's diversity index across productive rearrangements. TCRdb carries this immuneACCESS record with in-frame sequences only. Its versions omit some clonotypes, under half of them owing to an unresolved V gene in the studies checked, with the rest unexplained. V and J calls and clone size are as listed in that table; D and trimming were resolved from the DNA. The sample contains around 180,000 clones, over 80% of them found a single time. The ten largest clonotypes hold more than 5% of the sample.

CDR1 MGHDK and CDR2 SYGVNS are derived from the germline V gene. Germline trimming amounts to 6 bases on V and 4 bases on J, with 7 as the count of junction bases outside the gene matches. The cysteine opens and the phenylalanine closes a CDR3 of 15 amino acids. The read is trimmed to its CDR3 DNA, 45 bases read in frame from base 1. This receptor chain uses TRBV25-1 and TRBJ1-1; TRBD1 matches 11 bases in the middle. The sample comprised peripheral blood. This TCR derives from a woman aged 30 to 39 with acute or convalescent COVID-19. The CDR3 protein: CASRGDRGIGTEAFF. The DNA sequence reads TGTGCCAGCAGGGGGGACAGGGGGATCGGCACTGAAGCTTTCTTT.